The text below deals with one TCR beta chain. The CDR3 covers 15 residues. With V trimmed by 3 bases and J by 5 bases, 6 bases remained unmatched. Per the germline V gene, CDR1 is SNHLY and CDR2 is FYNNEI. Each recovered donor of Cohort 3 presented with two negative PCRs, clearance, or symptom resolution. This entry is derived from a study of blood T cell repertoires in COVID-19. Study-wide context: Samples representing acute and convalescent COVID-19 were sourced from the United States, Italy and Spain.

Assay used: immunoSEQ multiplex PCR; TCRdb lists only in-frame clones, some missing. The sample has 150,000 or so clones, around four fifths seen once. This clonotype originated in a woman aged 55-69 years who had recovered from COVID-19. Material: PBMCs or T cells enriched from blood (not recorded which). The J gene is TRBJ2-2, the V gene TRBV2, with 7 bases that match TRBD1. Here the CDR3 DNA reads TGTGCCAGCAGTGAGACAGGGAAGTTTACCGGGGAGCTGTTTTTT. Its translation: CASSETGKFTGELFF.